This TCR beta chain was documented in a study of T-cell memory formation after mild COVID-19. About the research overall: There were largely donor-specific TCR clusters.

cDNA libraries for TCR alpha and TCR beta, carrying sample barcodes and UMIs, came from 5'RACE with constant-segment primers. Each CDR3 protein is one row after TCRdb ran MiXCR on the 5' RACE reads. The sample holds hundreds of thousands of distinct CDR3 sequences, about a sixth seen once. V gave up 4 bases and J gave up 1 base, with 4 bases separating them. Germline V CDR1 and CDR2: KGHDR, SFDVKD. This CDR3 is 13 amino acids long. Only a few counts were recorded for this clonotype. What it binds is unknown. Whole-study findings and limits: CD4+ clones that contracted lay mainly in CM and EM; CD8+ ones lay in EMRA. There were some responding clones in pre-infection memory, which suggested that cross-reactive memory had joined.

The rearrangement uses TRBV24-1 and TRBJ1-5; D gene ambiguous. Material for sequencing was PBMCs or a T cell subset sorted from them (not recorded which). The clonotype comes from a man aged 18 to 29 who had mild COVID-19 (a few samples of this study predate the infection). Cell type and time point are not known. The DNA for the CDR3 is TGTGCCACCAGTGAAAGAAGCAATCAGCCCCAGCATTTT. Translated, it gives CATSERSNQPQHF.